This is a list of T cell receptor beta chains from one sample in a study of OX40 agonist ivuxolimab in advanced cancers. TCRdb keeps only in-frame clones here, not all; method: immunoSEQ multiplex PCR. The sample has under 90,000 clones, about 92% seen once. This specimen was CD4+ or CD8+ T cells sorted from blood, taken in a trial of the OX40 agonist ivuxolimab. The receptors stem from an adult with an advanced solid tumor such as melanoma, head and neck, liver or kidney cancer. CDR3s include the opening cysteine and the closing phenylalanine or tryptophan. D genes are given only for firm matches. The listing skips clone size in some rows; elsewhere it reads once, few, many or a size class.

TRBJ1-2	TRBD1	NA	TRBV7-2	TGTGCCAGCAGGGGACAGGGATCGGTTCAGAACACCTTC	CASRGQGSVQNTF
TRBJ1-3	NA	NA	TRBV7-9	TGTGCCAGCAGCCCGAAGAGGGGGGACACCATATATTTT	CASSPKRGDTIYF
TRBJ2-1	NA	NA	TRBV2	TGTGCCAGCAGTGAGGGGTTTGAGCAGTTCTTC	CASSEGFEQFF
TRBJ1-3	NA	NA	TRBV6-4	TGTGCCAGCAGTATCGACAGACCCGACTCTGGAAACACCATATATTTT	CASSIDRPDSGNTIYF
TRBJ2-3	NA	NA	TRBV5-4	TGTGCCAGCAGCTCCTCGGGACTGAGCACAGATACGCAGTATTTT	CASSSSGLSTDTQYF
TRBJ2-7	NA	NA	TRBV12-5	TGTGCTAGTGGTTTGGCCCGGGCAGGGGAGTCCGAGCAGTACTTC	CASGLARAGESEQYF
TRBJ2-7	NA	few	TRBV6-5	TGTGCCAGCAGTTACTCCACAGGGGCCGCGGGGGAGCAGTACTTC	CASSYSTGAAGEQYF
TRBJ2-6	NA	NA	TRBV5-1	TGCGCCAGCAGCTTGGCGTCTGGGTCCCTTGGGGCCAACGTCCTGACTTTC	CASSLASGSLGANVLTF
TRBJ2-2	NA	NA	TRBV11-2	TGTGCCAGCAGCCCGAACGCCGGGGAGCTGTTTTTT	CASSPNAGELFF
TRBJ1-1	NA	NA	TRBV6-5	TGTGCCAGCAGCCCAGGGAACACTGAAGCTTTCTTT	CASSPGNTEAFF
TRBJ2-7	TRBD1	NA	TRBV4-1	TGCGCCAGCAGCCAAGAAGCCCAAGGGGACAGCCTCTCCTACGAGCAGTACTTC	CASSQEAQGDSLSYEQYF
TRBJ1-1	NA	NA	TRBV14	TGTGCCAGCAGCCCAACGGTAGGGCCCATGAACACTGAAGCTTTCTTT	CASSPTVGPMNTEAFF
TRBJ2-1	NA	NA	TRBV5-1	TGCGCCAGCAGCTTGATGGCGGGGCCCCGGAATGAGCAGTTCTTC	CASSLMAGPRNEQFF
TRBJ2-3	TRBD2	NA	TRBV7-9	TGTGCCAGCAATCCTAGCGGAAGGGAGAATACGCAGTATTTT	CASNPSGRENTQYF
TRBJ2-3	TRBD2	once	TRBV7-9	TGTGCCAGCAGCTTCGTCGGGCTAGCGGTCACAGATACGCAGTATTTT	CASSFVGLAVTDTQYF
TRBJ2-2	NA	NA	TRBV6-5	TGTGCCAGCGGGGGGGCTGGGGAGCTGTTTTTT	CASGGAGELFF
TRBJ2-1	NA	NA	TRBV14	TGTGCCAGCAGCCAAGTAAACGGGAATGAGCAGTTCTTC	CASSQVNGNEQFF
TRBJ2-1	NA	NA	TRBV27	TGTGCCAGCAGTTTATCGACGGGGGTGGGTGAGCAGTTCTTC	CASSLSTGVGEQFF
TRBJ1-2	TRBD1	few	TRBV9	TGTGCCAGCAGCGCCATAACAGGGGACTATGGCTACACCTTC	CASSAITGDYGYTF
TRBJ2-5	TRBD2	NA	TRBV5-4	TGTGCCAGCAGCTCCCGTATGGGACTAGCGGGGCAAGAGACCCAGTACTTC	CASSSRMGLAGQETQYF
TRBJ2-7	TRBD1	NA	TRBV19	TGTGCCAGTACCCCGACAGGGGCGTCCTACGAGCAGTACTTC	CASTPTGASYEQYF
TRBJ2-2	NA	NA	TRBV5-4	TGTGCCAGCAGCTTAGAAGGGAACACCGGGGAGCTGTTTTTT	CASSLEGNTGELFF
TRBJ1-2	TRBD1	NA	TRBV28	TGTGCCAGCAGTTTCGGACAGGGCGCTAACTATGGCTACACCTTC	CASSFGQGANYGYTF
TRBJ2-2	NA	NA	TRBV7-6	TGTGCCAGCAGCTTAGTAGTCGGGGAGCTGTTTTTT	CASSLVVGELFF
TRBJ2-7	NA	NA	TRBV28	TGTGCCAGCAGTTTGACTGACGAGCAGTACTTC	CASSLTDEQYF
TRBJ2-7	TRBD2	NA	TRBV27	TGTGCCAGCACCCAACTAGCGGGTACCTACGAGCAGTACTTC	CASTQLAGTYEQYF
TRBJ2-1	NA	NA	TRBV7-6	TGTGCCAGCAGCCAAACAGAGAACAATGAGCAGTTCTTC	CASSQTENNEQFF
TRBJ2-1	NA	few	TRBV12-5	TGTGCTAGTGGTTTGGTAGAGGGGACCCCAGGGACCTTGGGGCAGTTCTTC	CASGLVEGTPGTLGQFF
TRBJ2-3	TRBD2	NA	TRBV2	TGTGCCAGCAGTTGGGGACTAGGTAGCACAGATACGCAGTATTTT	CASSWGLGSTDTQYF
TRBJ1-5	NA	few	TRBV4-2	TGTGCCAGCGGCCATTGGAGCAATCAGCCCCAGCATTTT	CASGHWSNQPQHF
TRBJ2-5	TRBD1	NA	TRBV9	TGTGCCAGCAGCGCACCGGGACAGGGGGCGGAGGAGACCCAGTACTTC	CASSAPGQGAEETQYF
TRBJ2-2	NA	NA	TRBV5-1	TGCGCCAGCAGAGAGGGCCCAGGGCGTTTAACGCTTGGGGAGCTGTTTTTT	CASREGPGRLTLGELFF
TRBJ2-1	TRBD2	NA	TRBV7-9	TGTGCCAGCAGCTTAGGAGGGACTAGCGGTAGCTCCTACAATGAGCAGTTCTTC	CASSLGGTSGSSYNEQFF
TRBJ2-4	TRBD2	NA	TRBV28	TGTGCCAGCAGTCTAATGGGACTAGCAGCCAAAAACATTCAGTACTTC	CASSLMGLAAKNIQYF
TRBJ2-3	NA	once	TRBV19	TGTGCCAGTAGTTTCAGGGTTAGCACAGATACGCAGTATTTT	CASSFRVSTDTQYF
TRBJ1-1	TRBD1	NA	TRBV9	TGTGCCAGCAGCCGACCAGGGGGAGGCACTGAAGCTTTCTTT	CASSRPGGGTEAFF
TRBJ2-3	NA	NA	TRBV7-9	TGTGCCAGCAGCTTGGGGATGGGTGGCACAGATACGCAGTATTTT	CASSLGMGGTDTQYF